The sequence of this T cell receptor beta chain was determined in a study of blood T cell repertoires in COVID-19. About the research overall: Sites across the United States, Italy and Spain contributed samples from acute and convalescent COVID-19. In each case, the material was cDNA or gDNA derived from T cells, B-cell-depleted T cells, or PBMCs.

The germline gives CDR1 SGHNT, CDR2 YENEEA. The CDR3 has 14 residues. Trimming pared 0 bases from V and 4 bases from J, leaving 9 bases between. Per the study methods: Estimation of nucleated cell counts relied on the amplification of reference gene primers. Profiled with immunoSEQ multiplex PCR; TCRdb holds only in-frame clones, not every one. That table gives V, J and clone size, and the DNA gave D and trimming. Here the sample spans about 29,000 clones, about nine tenths being singletons. The clonotype comes from a human donor in a cohort sampled during active COVID-19. The chain links TRBV11-3 to TRBJ2-5, with D possibly TRBD2 on 6 matching bases. Sequencing was done on a sample of peripheral blood. Here the CDR3 reads CASSLEPGGETQYF. Here the CDR3 DNA reads TGTGCCAGCAGCTTAGAGCCCGGGGGAGAGACCCAGTACTTC.